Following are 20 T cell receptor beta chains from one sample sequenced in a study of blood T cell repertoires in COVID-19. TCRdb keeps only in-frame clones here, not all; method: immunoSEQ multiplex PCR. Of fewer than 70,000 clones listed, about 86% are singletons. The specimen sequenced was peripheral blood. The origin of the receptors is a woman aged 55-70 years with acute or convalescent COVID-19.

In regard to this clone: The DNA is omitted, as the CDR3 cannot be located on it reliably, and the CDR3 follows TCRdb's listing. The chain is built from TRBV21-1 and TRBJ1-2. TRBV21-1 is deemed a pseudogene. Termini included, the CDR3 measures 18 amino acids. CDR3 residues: CASSKWGRGIVANYGYTF.

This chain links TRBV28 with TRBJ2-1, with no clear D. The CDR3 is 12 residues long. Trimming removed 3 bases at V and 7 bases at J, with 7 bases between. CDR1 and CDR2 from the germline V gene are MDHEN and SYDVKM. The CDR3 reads CASSLLRNEQFF. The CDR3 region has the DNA TGTGCCAGCAGTTTGTTGAGAAATGAGCAGTTCTTC.

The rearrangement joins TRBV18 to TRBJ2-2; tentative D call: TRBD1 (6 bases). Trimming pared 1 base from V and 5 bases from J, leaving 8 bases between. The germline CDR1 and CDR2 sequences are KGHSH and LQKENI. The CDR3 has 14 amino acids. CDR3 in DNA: TGTGCCAGCTCACCACGTCAGGGGACCGGGGAGCTGTTTTTT. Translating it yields CASSPRQGTGELFF.

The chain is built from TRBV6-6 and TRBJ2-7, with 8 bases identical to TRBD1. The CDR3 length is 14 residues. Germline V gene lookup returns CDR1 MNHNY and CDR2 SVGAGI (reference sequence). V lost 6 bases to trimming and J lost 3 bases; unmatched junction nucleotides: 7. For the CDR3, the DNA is TGTGCCAGCAGAGCGGACAGGGTATTCTACGAGCAGTACTTC. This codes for CASRADRVFYEQYF.

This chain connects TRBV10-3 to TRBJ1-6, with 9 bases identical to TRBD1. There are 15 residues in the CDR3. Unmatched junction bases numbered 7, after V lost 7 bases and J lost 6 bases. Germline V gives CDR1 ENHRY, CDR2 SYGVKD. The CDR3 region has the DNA TGTGCCATCAAGGACCGGGACAGGGCTAATTCACCCCTCCACTTT. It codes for CAIKDRDRANSPLHF.

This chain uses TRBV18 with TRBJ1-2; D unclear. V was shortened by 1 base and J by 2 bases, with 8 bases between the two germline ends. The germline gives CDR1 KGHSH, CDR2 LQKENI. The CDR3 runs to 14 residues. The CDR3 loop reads CASSPLRENYGYTF. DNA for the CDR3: TGTGCCAGCTCACCACTTAGAGAAAACTATGGCTACACCTTC.

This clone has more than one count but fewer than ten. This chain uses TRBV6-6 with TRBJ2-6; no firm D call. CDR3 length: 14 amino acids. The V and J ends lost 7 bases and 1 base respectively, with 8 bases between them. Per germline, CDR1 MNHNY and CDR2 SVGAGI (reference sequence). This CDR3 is CASKSLSGANVLTF. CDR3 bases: TGTGCCAGCAAGTCACTATCTGGGGCCAACGTCCTGACTTTC.

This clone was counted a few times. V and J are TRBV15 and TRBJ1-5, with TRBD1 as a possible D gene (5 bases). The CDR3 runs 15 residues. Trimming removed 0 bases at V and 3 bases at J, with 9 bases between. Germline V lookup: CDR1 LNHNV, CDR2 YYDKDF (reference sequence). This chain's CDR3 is CATSRDKGYNQPQHF. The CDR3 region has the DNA TGTGCCACCAGCAGAGATAAGGGGTACAATCAGCCCCAGCATTTT.

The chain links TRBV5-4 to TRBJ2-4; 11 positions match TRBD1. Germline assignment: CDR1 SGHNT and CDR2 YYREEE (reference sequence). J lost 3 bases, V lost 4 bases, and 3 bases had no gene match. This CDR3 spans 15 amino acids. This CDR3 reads CASSSGTGGKNIQYF. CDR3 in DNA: TGTGCCAGCAGCAGCGGGACAGGGGGCAAAAACATTCAGTACTTC. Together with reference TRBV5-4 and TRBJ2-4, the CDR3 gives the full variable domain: ETGVTQSPTHLIKTRGQQVTLRCSSQSGHNTVSWYQQALGQGPQFIFQYYREEENGRGNFPPRFSGLQFPNYSSELNVNALELDDSALYLCASSSGTGGKNIQYFGAGTRLSVL.

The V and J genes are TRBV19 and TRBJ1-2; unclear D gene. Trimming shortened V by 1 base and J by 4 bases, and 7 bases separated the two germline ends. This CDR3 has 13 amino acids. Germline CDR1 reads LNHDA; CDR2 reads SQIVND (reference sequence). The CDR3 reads CASSIGLGYGYTF. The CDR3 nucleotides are TGTGCCAGTAGTATAGGACTGGGCTATGGCTACACCTTC.

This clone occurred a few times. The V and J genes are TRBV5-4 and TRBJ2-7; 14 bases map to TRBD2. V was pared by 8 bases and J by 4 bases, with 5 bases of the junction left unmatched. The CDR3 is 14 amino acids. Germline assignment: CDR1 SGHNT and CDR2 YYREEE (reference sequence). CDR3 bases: TGTGCCAGTGGGACTAGCGGGAGTTATTACGAGCAGTACTTC. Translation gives CASGTSGSYYEQYF. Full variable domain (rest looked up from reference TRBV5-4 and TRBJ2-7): ETGVTQSPTHLIKTRGQQVTLRCSSQSGHNTVSWYQQALGQGPQFIFQYYREEENGRGNFPPRFSGLQFPNYSSELNVNALELDDSALYLCASGTSGSYYEQYFGPGTRLTVT.

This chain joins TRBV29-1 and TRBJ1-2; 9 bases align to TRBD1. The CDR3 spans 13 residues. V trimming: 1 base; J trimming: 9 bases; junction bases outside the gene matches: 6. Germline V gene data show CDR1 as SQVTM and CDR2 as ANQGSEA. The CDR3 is CSVEARDRARYTF. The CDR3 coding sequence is TGCAGCGTTGAAGCCCGGGACAGGGCGCGCTACACCTTC.

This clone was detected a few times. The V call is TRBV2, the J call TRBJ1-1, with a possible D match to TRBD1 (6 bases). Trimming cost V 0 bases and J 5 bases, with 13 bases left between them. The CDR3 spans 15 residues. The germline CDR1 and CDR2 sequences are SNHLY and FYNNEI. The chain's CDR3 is CASSEALGRGTEAFF. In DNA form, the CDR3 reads TGTGCCAGCAGTGAAGCGCTTGGTAGGGGGACTGAAGCTTTCTTT.

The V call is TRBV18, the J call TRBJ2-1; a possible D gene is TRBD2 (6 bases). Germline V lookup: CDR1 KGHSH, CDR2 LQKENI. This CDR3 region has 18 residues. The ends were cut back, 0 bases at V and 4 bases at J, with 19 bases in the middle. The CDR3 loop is CASSPPVRGKTTYNEQFF. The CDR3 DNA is TGTGCCAGCTCACCACCGGTGCGGGGAAAAACGACGTACAATGAGCAGTTCTTC.

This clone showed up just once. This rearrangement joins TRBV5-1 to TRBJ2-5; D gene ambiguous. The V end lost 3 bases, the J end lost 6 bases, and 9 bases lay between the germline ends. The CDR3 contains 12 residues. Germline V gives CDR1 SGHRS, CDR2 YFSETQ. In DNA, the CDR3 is TGCGCCAGCAGCTCATATCAGAAGACCCAGTACTTC. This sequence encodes CASSSYQKTQYF.

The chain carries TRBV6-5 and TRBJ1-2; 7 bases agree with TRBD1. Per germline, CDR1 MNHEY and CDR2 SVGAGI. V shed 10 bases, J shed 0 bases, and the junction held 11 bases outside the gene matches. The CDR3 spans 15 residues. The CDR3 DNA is TGTGCCACTGTGACAGGGCTATACACTAACTATGGCTACACCTTC. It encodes CATVTGLYTNYGYTF.

The CDR3 protein is CASSHRTSASYEQYF. CDR3 nucleotide sequence: TGCGCCAGCAGCCATCGGACTAGCGCATCCTACGAGCAGTACTTC. V gene TRBV5-1 combines with J gene TRBJ2-7; 9 bases align to TRBD2. Trimming at V came to 4 bases and at J to 1 base, leaving 6 bases not matched to a gene. The CDR3 consists of 15 residues. CDR1 and CDR2 from the germline V gene are SGHRS and YFSETQ.

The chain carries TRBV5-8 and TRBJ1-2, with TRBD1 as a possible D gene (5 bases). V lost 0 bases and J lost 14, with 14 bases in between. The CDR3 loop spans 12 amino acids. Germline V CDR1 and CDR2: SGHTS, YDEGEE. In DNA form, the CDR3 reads TGTGCCAGCAGCTTGGCCGGGACTTCGGAGACCTTC. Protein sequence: CASSLAGTSETF. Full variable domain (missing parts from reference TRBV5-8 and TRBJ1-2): EAGVTQSPTHLIKTRGQQATLRCSPISGHTSVYWYQQALGLGLQFLLWYDEGEERNRGNFPPRFSGRQFPNYSSELNVNALELEDSALYLCASSLAGTSETFGSGTRLTVV.

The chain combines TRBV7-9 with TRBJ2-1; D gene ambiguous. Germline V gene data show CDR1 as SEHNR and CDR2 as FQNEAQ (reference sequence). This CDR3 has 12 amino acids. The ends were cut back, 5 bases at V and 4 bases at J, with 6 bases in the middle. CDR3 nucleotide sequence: TGTGCCAGCAGCGTCCCATACAATGAGCAGTTCTTC. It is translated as CASSVPYNEQFF.

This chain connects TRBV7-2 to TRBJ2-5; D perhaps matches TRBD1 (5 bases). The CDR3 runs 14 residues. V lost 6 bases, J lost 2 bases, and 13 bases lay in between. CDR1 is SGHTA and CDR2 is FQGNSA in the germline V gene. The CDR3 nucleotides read TGTGCCAGCAGTAAACAACGGACACAAGAGACCCAGTACTTC. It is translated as CASSKQRTQETQYF.